The 20 T cell receptor beta chains in this list originate from one sample, sequenced in a study of blood T cell repertoires in COVID-19. The table came from immunoSEQ multiplex PCR; TCRdb's copy has only in-frame clones and leaves some out. The table lists roughly 100,000 clones, approximately 84% of them singletons, with more than 9% in the top ten. Material: peripheral blood. These receptors all come from a man aged 65-85 years with acute or convalescent COVID-19.

This clone appeared a single time. The V gene is TRBV2, the J gene TRBJ1-2; maybe TRBD1 (6 bases). The length of the CDR3 is 13 residues. V lost 7 bases, J lost 4 bases, and 13 bases lay in between. From germline, CDR1 is SNHLY and CDR2 FYNNEI. The CDR3 sequence is CASISGRGYGYTF. In nucleotides, the CDR3 is TGTGCCAGCATTTCGGGCAGGGGCTATGGCTACACCTTC.

The gene calls are TRBV28 and TRBJ1-5; 8 nucleotides align to TRBD1. CDR1 and CDR2 from the germline V gene are MDHEN and SYDVKM. This CDR3 contains 17 residues. Losses at the gene ends were 2 bases for V and 0 bases for J; bases not matched to a gene: 6. The CDR3 is CASSLPGGQYSNQPQHF. The CDR3, as DNA: TGTGCCAGCAGTTTACCAGGGGGCCAATATAGCAATCAGCCCCAGCATTTT.

This chain joins TRBV5-1 and TRBJ1-4, with D perhaps matching TRBD1 (6 bases). The ends were cut back, 0 bases at V and 2 bases at J, with 8 bases in the middle. Germline V gene sequence: CDR1 SGHRS, CDR2 YFSETQ. This CDR3 is built from 15 residues. Here the CDR3 DNA reads TGCGCCAGCAGCTTGGGAAGGGGGACTAATGAAAAACTGTTTTTT. Its translation is CASSLGRGTNEKLFF.

In this sample, this clone turned up once. The genes are TRBV19 and TRBJ2-3; 8 nucleotides agree with TRBD2. The CDR3 runs 13 residues. The J segment lost 2 bases and the V segment lost 6 bases, leaving 1 base of the junction unmatched. Looked up from germline, CDR1 is LNHDA and CDR2 is SQIVND (reference sequence). CDR3 DNA sequence: TGTGCCAGTAGCGGGAGGGACACAGATACGCAGTATTTT. It encodes CASSGRDTDTQYF.

The chain recombines TRBV11-3 with TRBJ2-3; TRBD1 aligns across 9 bases. J was trimmed by 1 base and V by 5 bases; bases with no gene match: 4. Germline loops: CDR1 SGHNT, CDR2 YENEEA. The CDR3 loop spans 15 amino acids. CDR3 in DNA: TGTGCCAGCAGCATTAGGACAGGGGGCACAGATACGCAGTATTTT. Translating it yields CASSIRTGGTDTQYF. The full variable domain, in which reference TRBV11-3 and TRBJ2-3 provide the parts outside the CDR3, is EAGVVQSPRYKIIEKKQPVAFWCNPISGHNTLYWYLQNLGQGPELLIRYENEEAVDDSQLPKDRFSAERLKGVDSTLKIQPAELGDSAVYLCASSIRTGGTDTQYFGPGTRLTVL.

The chain recombines TRBV28 with TRBJ2-5; 10 nucleotides agree with TRBD2. In germline, CDR1 is MDHEN, CDR2 SYDVKM. This CDR3 has 16 amino acids. V lost 7 bases, J lost 5 bases, and 13 bases stayed unmatched. For the CDR3, the DNA is TGTGCCAGCACAGCGACCCAGCGGGAGGGCCGGGAGACCCAGTACTTC. It translates to CASTATQREGRETQYF.

The gene calls are TRBV28 and TRBJ2-1; 7 bases are shared with TRBD1. The CDR3 has 14 residues. Germline CDR1 reads MDHEN; CDR2 reads SYDVKM. The V gene end was trimmed by 6 bases and the J gene end by 4 bases; junction bases not matched to a gene: 6. CDR3 sequence reads: CASSLGTVYNEQFF. As DNA, the CDR3 is TGTGCCAGCAGCCTAGGGACAGTGTACAATGAGCAGTTCTTC.

The V call is TRBV5-4, the J call TRBJ2-5, with TRBD2 matching over 8 bases. J gave up 3 bases and V 5 bases, and 6 bases lay outside the gene matches. Germline V gene sequence: CDR1 SGHNT, CDR2 YYREEE (reference sequence). CDR3 length equals 14 residues. Here the CDR3 reads CASRFGTREETQYF. DNA of the CDR3: TGTGCCAGCAGATTTGGGACTAGAGAAGAGACCCAGTACTTC.

This rearrangement joins TRBV18 to TRBJ2-7; TRBD1 aligns across 7 bases. The CDR3 runs to 14 residues. Germline CDR1 reads KGHSH; CDR2 reads LQKENI. The V gene end was trimmed by 2 bases and the J gene end by 3 bases; junction bases not matched to a gene: 4. This CDR3 reads CASSPGTAIYEQYF. CDR3 sequence (DNA): TGTGCCAGCTCACCAGGGACAGCCATCTACGAGCAGTACTTC.

The chain links TRBV30 to TRBJ1-4; 8 nucleotides line up with TRBD1. The CDR3 sequence is 12 residues long. V lost 7 bases to trimming and J lost 8 bases; unmatched junction nucleotides: 6. Germline V gene sequence: CDR1 GTSNPN, CDR2 SVGIG (reference sequence). For the CDR3, the DNA is TGTGCCTTAGGACAGGGCGACGAAAAACTGTTTTTT. The encoded protein is CALGQGDEKLFF.

The chain has TRBV14 and TRBJ1-2; weak D call: TRBD1 (5 bases). Germline V gene sequence: CDR1 SGHDN, CDR2 FVKESK. Trimming left V 2 bases short and J 4 bases short, with 8 bases between. CDR3 size: 13 residues. CDR3 nucleotide sequence: TGTGCCAGCAGCCAACAGGGATCCTATGGCTACACCTTC. It codes for CASSQQGSYGYTF.

The rearrangement uses TRBV6-5 and TRBJ1-1; maybe TRBD1 (5 bases). There are 16 residues in the CDR3. V gave up 0 bases and J gave up 0 bases, with 11 bases separating them. Germline V lookup: CDR1 MNHEY, CDR2 SVGAGI. CDR3 coding DNA: TGTGCCAGCAGTTACTCGTTTGTCAGGGTGAACACTGAAGCTTTCTTT. Translating gives CASSYSFVRVNTEAFF.

The rearrangement joins TRBV30 to TRBJ1-2; 9 nucleotides align to TRBD1. The CDR3 covers 14 residues. The germline CDR1 and CDR2 sequences are GTSNPN and SVGIG (reference sequence). Unmatched junction bases numbered 7, after V lost 5 bases and J lost 3 bases. CDR3 loop: CAWGMGTGYYGYTF. CDR3 coding DNA: TGTGCCTGGGGGATGGGGACAGGGTACTATGGCTACACCTTC.

This sequence joins TRBV4-3 and TRBJ2-4; 8 positions agree with TRBD1. The CDR3 runs 15 residues. The junction had 9 bases not matched to a gene; V was cut back by 3 bases and J by 8 bases. Germline-derived CDR1 and CDR2 are LGHNA and YSLEER. As DNA, the CDR3 is TGCGCCAGCAGCCAGCGGTACAGGGGGGCGGACATTCAGTACTTC. This translates into CASSQRYRGADIQYF.

This clone was observed a few times. The V gene is TRBV5-1, the J gene TRBJ1-4, with D tentatively TRBD1 (5 bases). CDR3 length: 16 residues. The V gene's germline CDR1 is SGHRS and CDR2 YFSETQ. V was shortened by 1 base and J by 7 bases, with 17 bases between the two germline ends. CDR3 protein: CASSLWGTTGGEKLFF. CDR3 DNA: TGCGCCAGCAGCTTGTGGGGAACAACCGGGGGTGAAAAACTGTTTTTT.

This chain uses TRBV19 with TRBJ2-3; 7 bases match TRBD2. The CDR3 runs 14 residues. Germline values: CDR1 LNHDA, CDR2 SQIVND (reference sequence). Unmatched junction bases numbered 4, after V lost 4 bases and J lost 3 bases. The CDR3 bases are TGTGCCAGTAGTAGCGGGAGCGGTACAGATACGCAGTATTTT. The encoded protein is CASSSGSGTDTQYF.

J is TRBJ1-2 and V is TRBV28; maybe TRBD1 (6 bases). V lost 6 bases to trimming and J lost 6 bases, with 23 bases between them. Germline V gives CDR1 MDHEN, CDR2 SYDVKM. This CDR3 has 16 residues. CDR3 loop: CASRPFTGLVQHGYTF. The CDR3, as DNA: TGTGCCAGCAGACCCTTCACAGGGTTGGTCCAGCATGGCTACACCTTC.

This clone was seen only once. Here the CDR3 reads CASTSTGYYGYTF. The CDR3, as DNA: TGTGCCAGCACGTCTACGGGGTACTATGGCTACACCTTC. This chain uses TRBV2 with TRBJ1-2; D is unresolved. The germline V gene has CDR1 SNHLY and CDR2 FYNNEI. CDR3 size: 13 residues. The ends were cut back, 7 bases at V and 3 bases at J, with 12 bases in the middle.

This chain connects TRBV20-1 to TRBJ2-1, with D hard to call. Trimming cost V 6 bases and J 9 bases, with 9 bases left between them. The length of the CDR3 is 10 residues. Germline CDR1 and CDR2: DFQATT and SNEGSKA (reference sequence). In nucleotides, the CDR3 is TGCAGTGCGGCCGATATTGAGCAGTTCTTC. The encoded protein is CSAADIEQFF.

This chain connects TRBV20-1 to TRBJ2-1, with D uncertain. The CDR3 runs to 11 residues. CDR1 and CDR2 (germline): DFQATT, SNEGSKA (reference sequence). The CDR3 is CSCLFFNEQFF. CDR3 in DNA: TGCAGCTGCCTATTTTTCAATGAGCAGTTCTTC.